A selection of T cell receptor beta chains follows, all from one sample in a study of Graves' ophthalmopathy and Graves' hyperthyroidism. TCRdb processed the multiplex PCR reads anew with MiXCR; each CDR3 protein has one entry. Of hundreds of thousands of distinct CDR3 sequences detected, 40% appear once; the ten largest clones hold 35% to 55%. The sample taken for sequencing was peripheral blood. These TCRs come from an adult man with Graves' ophthalmopathy. CDR3s include the opening cysteine and the closing phenylalanine or tryptophan. D genes are given only for firm matches. Not every row has a clone size; where given, it reads once, few, many or a size class.

v_call	d_call	clone_size	j_call	cdr3_aa	cdr3_nt
TRBV15	TRBD1	.	TRBJ1-5	CATRRTGVLNQPQHF	TGTGCCACCAGAAGGACAGGGGTTCTCAATCAGCCCCAGCATTTT
TRBV20-1	TRBD2	.	TRBJ2-5	CSARIPGTKKETQYF	TGCAGTGCTAGAATCCCCGGGACTAAGAAAGAGACCCAGTACTTC
TRBV10-2	.	.	TRBJ1-1	CASSIQRSMNTEAFF	TGTGCCAGCAGCATACAGCGATCCATGAACACTGAAGCTTTCTTT
TRBV20-1	.	.	TRBJ2-5	CSALNRGGQPQYF	TGCAGTGCCCTTAACAGGGGAGGTCAGCCCCAGTACTTC
TRBV3-1	.	few	TRBJ1-5	CASSQGQDQPQHF	TGTGCCAGCAGCCAAGGCCAGGATCAGCCCCAGCATTTT
TRBV7-3	TRBD1	few	TRBJ2-2	CASSFRDRETGELFF	TGTGCCAGCAGCTTCCGGGACAGGGAAACCGGGGAGCTGTTTTTT
TRBV6-2/TRBV6-3	.	.	TRBJ1-1	CASTTYTEALF	TGTGCCAGCACCACTTACACTGAAGCTCTCTTT
TRBV5-4	TRBD2	.	TRBJ2-5	CASSWGSGTPETQYF	TGTGCCAGCAGCTGGGGTAGCGGGACCCCAGAGACCCAGTACTTC
TRBV14	.	few	TRBJ1-1	CASSQDVSKTEAFF	TGTGCCAGCAGCCAAGACGTCAGTAAGACTGAAGCTTTCTTT
TRBV7-2	.	.	TRBJ1-1	CASSTRQWETMNTEAFF	TGTGCCAGCAGCACCCGACAGTGGGAGACTATGAACACTGAAGCTTTCTTT
TRBV2	.	many	TRBJ2-7	CASSEGSPPLEQYF	TGTGCCAGCAGTGAAGGCAGTCCCCCGCTTGAGCAGTACTTC
TRBV6-6	.	many	TRBJ2-5	CASSYGRSVVTQYF	TGTGCCAGCAGTTACGGTCGTTCGGTTGTGACCCAGTACTTC
TRBV4-1	TRBD1	.	TRBJ2-7	CASSQGTGVGYYEQYF	TGCGCCAGCAGCCAGGGGACAGGGGTTGGGTATTACGAGCAGTACTTC
TRBV29-1	TRBD1	.	TRBJ1-3	CSAADRGDGYTIYF	TGCAGCGCCGCGGACAGGGGGGATGGCTACACCATATATTTT
TRBV10-1	.	.	TRBJ2-5	CASSRDLGGEETQYF	TGTGCCAGCAGCCGTGACCTGGGCGGGGAAGAGACCCAGTACTTC
TRBV20-1	.	.	TRBJ1-5	CSAGGSSNQPQHF	TGCAGTGCTGGAGGGTCGAGCAATCAGCCCCAGCATTTT
TRBV9	TRBD1	.	TRBJ1-4	CTSRDRAGEKLFF	TGTACCAGCCGCGACAGGGCCGGGGAAAAACTGTTTTTT
TRBV29-1	.	.	TRBJ1-5	CSVADGEGTQHF	TGCAGCGTTGCTGACGGGGAGGGGACCCAGCATTTT
TRBV7-9	.	.	TRBJ1-1	CASSLAVGVRDTEAFF	TGTGCCAGCAGCTTAGCGGTCGGGGTGAGGGACACTGAAGCTTTCTTT
TRBV3-1	.	.	TRBJ1-1	CASSHTENTEAFF	TGTGCCAGCAGCCATACGGAGAACACTGAAGCTTTCTTT
TRBV19	TRBD2	.	TRBJ2-2	CATSREREVDTGELFF	TGTGCCACCAGTCGGGAGCGGGAGGTCGACACCGGGGAGCTGTTTTTT
TRBV10-3	TRBD2	.	TRBJ2-2	CASSSGGGRATGELFF	TGTGCCAGCAGCTCCGGGGGCGGGAGGGCCACCGGGGAGCTGTTTTTT
TRBV10-3	TRBD1	many	TRBJ1-2	CAISESPTGQGFGYTF	TGTGCCATCAGTGAGTCGCCTACGGGACAGGGATTCGGCTACACCTTC
TRBV2	TRBD2	many	TRBJ2-5	CASSFERGRQETQYF	TGTGCCAGCAGTTTTGAGCGGGGGCGACAAGAGACCCAGTACTTC
TRBV2	.	.	TRBJ1-2	CASSRDSASGRATLNF	TGTGCCAGCTCACGCGACAGCGCGTCAGGGCGAGCAACCTTAAACTTC
TRBV7-9	.	few	TRBJ1-5	CASSLERAENQHF	TGTGCCAGCAGCTTAGAGAGGGCCGAAAACCAGCATTTT
TRBV2	TRBD1	many	TRBJ2-7	CASSEGDRGSYEQYF	TGTGCCAGCAGTGAGGGAGACAGGGGGTCCTACGAGCAGTACTTC
TRBV2	.	.	TRBJ2-3	CASIVDSGTSTDTQYF	TGTGCCAGCATTGTCGATAGCGGAACCAGCACAGATACGCAGTATTTT
TRBV7-6	.	.	TRBJ1-3	CASSLGRTGTGNTIYF	TGTGCCAGCAGCTTAGGCAGAACAGGCACTGGAAACACCATATATTTT
TRBV12-3/TRBV12-4	.	few	TRBJ2-7	CASSLFFRGEQYF	TGTGCCAGCAGTTTATTTTTCAGGGGCGAGCAGTACTTC
TRBV10-3	.	many	TRBJ1-1	CAISVAANTEAFF	TGTGCCATCAGTGTTGCAGCCAACACTGAAGCTTTCTTT
TRBV29-1	TRBD1	.	TRBJ1-2	CSAETGVGNTF	TGCAGCGCCGAGACAGGGGTTGGAAACACCTTC
TRBV7-6	TRBD1	.	TRBJ1-4	CASSPSGTGGGKLFF	TGTGCCAGCAGCCCCTCCGGGACAGGGGGAGGAAAACTGTTTTTT
TRBV7-2	.	few	TRBJ2-6	CASSLVGGGTGTGANVLTF	TGTGCCAGCAGCTTAGTTGGCGGGGGGACAGGGACTGGGGCCAACGTCCTGACTTTC
TRBV19	.	once	TRBJ1-1	CASNPRVMNTEALF	TGTGCCAGTAATCCGCGGGTTATGAACACTGAAGCTCTCTTT
TRBV7-2	.	.	TRBJ2-2	CASSPARIDTGELFF	TGTGCCAGCAGCCCGGCCAGGATTGACACCGGGGAGCTGTTTTTT
TRBV25-1	TRBD1	.	TRBJ2-2	CASTDRGQTGELFF	TGTGCCAGCACTGACAGGGGGCAAACCGGGGAGCTGTTTTTT
TRBV9	TRBD1	.	TRBJ2-7	CASSQGVGDYEQYF	TGTGCCAGCAGCCAGGGGGTGGGAGACTACGAGCAGTACTTC
TRBV29-1	TRBD2	few	TRBJ2-3	CSALGASGSTDTQYF	TGCAGCGCTCTGGGGGCTAGCGGGAGCACAGATACGCAGTATTTT
TRBV10-3	TRBD1	few	TRBJ2-7	CASSRTGALGLEYF	TGTGCCAGCAGCCGGACAGGGGCGTTAGGTCTGGAGTACTTC
TRBV7-9	.	many	TRBJ2-5	CASSLAVGTRETQYF	TGTGCCAGCAGCTTAGCCGTCGGGACACGAGAGACCCAGTACTTC
TRBV20-1	.	.	TRBJ2-5	CSASVSAAQETQYF	TGCAGTGCTAGTGTCTCAGCGGCCCAAGAGACCCAGTACTTC
TRBV7-9	TRBD1	few	TRBJ2-2	CASSLNRGTGELFF	TGTGCCAGCAGCTTAAACAGGGGTACCGGGGAGCTGTTTTTT
TRBV7-8	.	few	TRBJ1-5	CASSLEVWQGNQPQHF	TGTGCCAGCAGCTTAGAGGTTTGGCAGGGCAATCAGCCCCAGCATTTT
TRBV29-1	.	many	TRBJ1-2	CSVEDPGSGGYTF	TGCAGCGTTGAAGATCCAGGGTCGGGTGGCTACACCTTC
TRBV2	TRBD1	once	TRBJ1-2	CASSHGQGIGYTF	TGTGCCAGCAGTCACGGACAGGGGATTGGCTACACCTTC